The present TCR beta chain was sequenced within a study of regulatory T cells in long-lasting Graves disease. Study-wide background: Freshly diagnosed Graves' patients had used antithyroid drugs for under 3 months.

The CDR3 loop spans 15 amino acids. The germline gives CDR1 LGHDT, CDR2 YNNKEL (reference sequence). V was pared by 3 bases and J by 0 bases, with 9 bases between. Building of the TCR beta libraries involved iRepertoire HTBI primers and Arm-PCR of CDR3 regions. TCRdb used MiXCR to reprocess the multiplex PCR reads, holding one entry per CDR3 protein. The sample lists roughly 360,000 distinct CDR3 sequences; approximately 12% were seen once. In this sample, this clonotype turned up many times. Its antigen remains unidentified. Study-wide points: The study found lower TCR diversity in persistent Graves' patients than in newly diagnosed ones.

Described time point: newly diagnosed GD, antithyroid drugs for less than 3 months. Construction of the TCR library relied on RNA isolated from PBMCs. The same data also contributed to another study, on T cells in Graves' hyperthyroidism and ophthalmopathy. In that study: A set of HTBI primers served as the primers for a first-round RT-PCR of the TCR CDR3.

The sample in question was peripheral blood mononuclear cells (PBMCs), obtained at new diagnosis, from a patient treated with antithyroid drugs. This chain connects TRBV3-1 to TRBJ2-4, with unresolved D. The origin of this receptor is a woman aged 18-35 years with Graves disease. CDR3 region: CASSQFLLAKNIQYF. The CDR3 DNA reads TGTGCCAGCAGCCAGTTTCTGCTAGCCAAAAACATTCAGTACTTC.